By share, the clone carrying this T cell receptor beta chain ranks as medium-sized (0.01 to 0.1%). Its matching antigen is unknown. Full-length variable regions came from constant-region reverse primers plus semi-nested Nested Universal Primer A PCR. Each CDR3 protein is one row after TCRdb ran MiXCR on the 5' RACE reads. The data contain 7,400 or so distinct CDR3 sequences, about 40% of them singletons. Memory CD4+ T cells were sorted as CD4+CD45RO+CD25- cells. Germline CDR1 is SQVTM and CDR2 is ANQGSEA. The CDR3 totals 10 residues. V was clipped by 4 bases and J by 7 bases, with 8 bases between them. The study's findings and limits: Whole repertoires were not studied in the larger cohort, only one V-J beta rearrangement. Tumor memory CD4+ T cell TCR gene usage clustered with blood and lymph node memory CD4+ cells and lymph node naive CD4+ cells.

The TCR was taken from a female donor with breast cancer. Sequencing was done on a sample of memory CD4+ T cells sorted from blood. Sample subset: memory CD4+ T cells, CD4+CD45RO+CD25-. The chain carries TRBV29-1 and TRBJ2-7; the D is unclear. CDR3 amino acids: CSVVTGEQYF. As DNA, the CDR3 is TGCAGCGTTGTAACGGGTGAGCAGTACTTC.